This TCR beta chain was sequenced in a study of cytomegalovirus exposure and HLA in healthy donors. Study-wide findings and caveats: HLA allele associations emerged for around 15,000 TCR beta sequences in a later analysis, at 0.05 false discovery rate. Rates of TCR association differed by HLA locus in a later analysis, with DRB1 highest and HLA-C lowest.

These donors counted as nominally healthy when sampled, but unrecorded immune exposures were likely. There are 15 residues in the CDR3. Trimming shortened V by 5 bases and J by 2 bases, and 16 bases separated the two germline ends. The germline V gene has CDR1 SGHTA and CDR2 FQGNSA. The PCR was carried out with 60 Vbeta primers and 13 Jbeta primers. Sequencing used immunoSEQ multiplex PCR; TCRdb keeps in-frame clones, though not all of them. This sample has approximately 160,000 clones, with around 68% found just once. About this clone: Its antigen is as yet unknown.

Sequencing was performed on PBMCs. The clonotype comes from a woman aged 40 to 49 in good health and CMV-seropositive. The chain employs TRBV7-2 and TRBJ2-7, with D tentatively TRBD1 (6 bases). The CDR3 protein is CASSPQIGQTYEQYF. The CDR3 nucleotides read TGTGCCAGCAGCCCGCAGATCGGACAGACCTACGAGCAGTACTTC.